Here is one T cell receptor beta chain with its context. The deep-level immunoSEQ assay was used. Generated by immunoSEQ multiplex PCR, the TCRdb table keeps only in-frame clones and is missing some. Found here are some 2.4 million clones, approximately 93% of them singletons; the top ten hold 0.35% to 0.45%. This sample stems from a study of shared clonotypes between healthy human individuals. V was shortened by 6 bases and J by 2 bases, with 11 bases between the two germline ends. Germline V gene lookup returns CDR1 MGHDK and CDR2 SYGVNS. The CDR3 covers 13 residues. The genes are TRBV25-1 and TRBJ2-7, with no clear D. Sequences were obtained from naive CD4+ T cells from PBMCs. Indicated subset: CD45RA+ positively selected. The clonotype was recovered from a man aged 18 to 35 in good health. Some clones in this sample may be carry-over from other donors' samples. The chain's CDR3 is CASSGSTPYEQYF. The CDR3 nucleotides are TGTGCCAGCAGCGGGTCCACCCCCTACGAGCAGTACTTC.